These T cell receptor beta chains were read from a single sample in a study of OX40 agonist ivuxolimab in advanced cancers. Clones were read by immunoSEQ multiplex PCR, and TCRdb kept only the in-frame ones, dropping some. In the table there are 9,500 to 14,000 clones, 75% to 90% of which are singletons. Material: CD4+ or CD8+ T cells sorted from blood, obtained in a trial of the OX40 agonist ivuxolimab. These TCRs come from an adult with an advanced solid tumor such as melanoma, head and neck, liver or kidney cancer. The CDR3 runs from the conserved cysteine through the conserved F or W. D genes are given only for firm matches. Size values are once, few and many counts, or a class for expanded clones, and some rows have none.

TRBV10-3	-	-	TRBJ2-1	TGTGCCATCAGTGAGTCGTGGGAAGACCATGAGCAGTTCTTC	CAISESWEDHEQFF
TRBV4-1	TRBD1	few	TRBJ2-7	TGCGCCAGCAGCCAAGTTCAGGACAGGGGGCGGTACGAGCAGTACTTC	CASSQVQDRGRYEQYF
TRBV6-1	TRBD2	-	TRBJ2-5	TGTGCCAGCAGTGGCCTAGCGGGGCACCAAGAGACCCAGTACTTC	CASSGLAGHQETQYF
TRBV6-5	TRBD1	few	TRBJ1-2	TGTGCCAGCAGTGGACAGGGTGGCGCAGGGGGCTACACCTTC	CASSGQGGAGGYTF
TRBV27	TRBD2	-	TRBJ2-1	TGTGCCAGCAGTCCCGGGACTAGCGGAGAGCAGTTCTTC	CASSPGTSGEQFF
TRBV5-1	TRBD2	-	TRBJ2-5	TGCGCCAGCAGCTTGGCCTTGGGGGGGGAGACCCAGTACTTC	CASSLALGGETQYF
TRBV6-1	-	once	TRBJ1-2	TGTGCCAGCAGTGAAGGTTTTACCGAAGGGTGGGAAAACTATGGCTACACCTTC	CASSEGFTEGWENYGYTF
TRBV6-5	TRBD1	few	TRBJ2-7	TGTGCCAGCAGTTACTCGTCAGGGGGCTACGAGCAGTACTTC	CASSYSSGGYEQYF
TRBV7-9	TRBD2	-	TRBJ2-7	TGTGCCAGCAGCCGGCTAGCGGAAAACTACGAGCAGTACTTC	CASSRLAENYEQYF
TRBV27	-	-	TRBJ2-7	TGTGCCAGCAGACGGAACAGAGAGGAGTACTTC	CASRRNREEYF
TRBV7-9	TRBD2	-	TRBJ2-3	TGTGCCAGCAGCCCGGGGACTAGCGGGACCACAGATACGCAGTATTTT	CASSPGTSGTTDTQYF
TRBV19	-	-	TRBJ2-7	TGTGCCAGTAGTAATGGGGGAGAGCAGTACTTC	CASSNGGEQYF
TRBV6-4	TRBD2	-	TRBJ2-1	TGTGCCAGCAGTGACTTCGGGGGGGCGAATGAGCAGTTCTTC	CASSDFGGANEQFF
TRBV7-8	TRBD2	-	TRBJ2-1	TGTGCCAGCAGCTTAGCGCTTAGCGGGGGCTACAGCTCCTACAATGAGCAGTTCTTC	CASSLALSGGYSSYNEQFF
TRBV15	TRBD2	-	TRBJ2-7	TGTGCCACCAGCCCGGGCCGGGAGGGCTACGAGCAGTACTTC	CATSPGREGYEQYF
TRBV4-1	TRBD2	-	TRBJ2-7	TGCGCCAGCAGCCATCCTGGACTAGCGGGAGGTTACGAGCAGTACTTC	CASSHPGLAGGYEQYF
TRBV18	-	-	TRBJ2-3	TGTGCCAGCTCAGGGGACAGCACAGATACGCAGTATTTT	CASSGDSTDTQYF
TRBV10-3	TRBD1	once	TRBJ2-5	TGTGCCATCAGTGAGACCACAGGGGGCCTGGAGCAAGAGACCCAGTACTTC	CAISETTGGLEQETQYF
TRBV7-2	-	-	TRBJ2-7	TGTGCCAGCAGCTTAGGGGGAGGACTTTACGAGCAGTACTTC	CASSLGGGLYEQYF
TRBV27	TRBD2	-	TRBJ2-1	TGTGCCAGCAGTTCCTTACTAGCGGGGGGGCTGGGTGAGCAGTTCTTC	CASSSLLAGGLGEQFF
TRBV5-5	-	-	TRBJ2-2	TGTGCCAGCAGCCCTTACCTGAAGGCCGGGGAGCTGTTTTTT	CASSPYLKAGELFF
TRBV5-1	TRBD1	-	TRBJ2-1	TGCGCCAGCAGCTTGGAAGGGGGCCCCTACAATGAGCAGTTCTTC	CASSLEGGPYNEQFF
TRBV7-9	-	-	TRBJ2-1	TGTGCCAGCAGCTCTACTTTAGAGGGCAATGAGCAGTTCTTC	CASSSTLEGNEQFF
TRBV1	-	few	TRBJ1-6	TGCACCAGCAGCCAAGGATCCGGCCCAACGACGGGTTCACCCCTCCACTTT	CTSSQGSGPTTGSPLHF
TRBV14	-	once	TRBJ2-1	TGTGCCAGCAGCTCCGCCGGGAGCTCCTACAATGAGCAGTTCTTC	CASSSAGSSYNEQFF
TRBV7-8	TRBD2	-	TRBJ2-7	TGTGCCAGCAGCCCGCCGGGACTAGGGTCTGACGAGCAGTACTTC	CASSPPGLGSDEQYF
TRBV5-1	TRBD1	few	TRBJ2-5	TGCGCCAGCCGGGACAGGGTAGGATCCCTTGAGACCCAGTACTTC	CASRDRVGSLETQYF
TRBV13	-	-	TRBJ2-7	TGTGCCAGCAGCTTAGAGCCGGTTGGGGAGCAGTACTTC	CASSLEPVGEQYF
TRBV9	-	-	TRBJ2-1	TGTGCCAGCAGCGATCGGGACCACAACAATGAGCAGTTCTTC	CASSDRDHNNEQFF
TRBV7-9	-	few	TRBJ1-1	TGTGCCAGCAGCTTAGCCACTGAAGCTTTCTTT	CASSLATEAFF
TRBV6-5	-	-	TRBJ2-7	TGTGCCAGCAGTGTTATGGCAGGCGAATCCTACGAGCAGTACTTC	CASSVMAGESYEQYF
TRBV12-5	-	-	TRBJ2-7	TGTGCTAGTGCCCTGGGGGTTTACGAGCAGTACTTC	CASALGVYEQYF
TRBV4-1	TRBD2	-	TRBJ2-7	TGCGCCAGCAGCCAAGAAGCGGGGGGCTGGTACGAGCAGTACTTC	CASSQEAGGWYEQYF
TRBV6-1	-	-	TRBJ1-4	TGTGCCAGCAGTATCAGGATCTCATGGGAAAAACTGTTTTTT	CASSIRISWEKLFF
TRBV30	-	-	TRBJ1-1	TGTGCCTGGAGTGAAGGAGGGGGAACTGAAGCTTTCTTT	CAWSEGGGTEAFF
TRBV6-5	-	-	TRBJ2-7	TGTGCCAGCAGTACGGGATTCTCCTACGAGCAGTACTTC	CASSTGFSYEQYF
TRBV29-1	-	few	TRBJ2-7	TGCAGCGTTGAAGTGATAGGGGGAGGCGAGCAGTACTTC	CSVEVIGGGEQYF
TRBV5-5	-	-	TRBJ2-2	TGTGCCAGCAGCTCCGACACCGGGGAGCTGTTTTTT	CASSSDTGELFF
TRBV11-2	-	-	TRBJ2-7	TGTGCCAGCAGCGGTGGGGCCTTCAGGACCTACGAGCAGTACTTC	CASSGGAFRTYEQYF
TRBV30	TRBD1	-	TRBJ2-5	TGTGCCTGGACCTCCGGGACAGGGGGAGAGACCCAGTACTTC	CAWTSGTGGETQYF
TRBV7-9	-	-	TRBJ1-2	TGTGCCAGCAGCCCGCGGACCTCGGACGGCTACACCTTC	CASSPRTSDGYTF